This entry describes one T cell receptor (beta chain). V dropped 0 bases and J dropped 8; count of bases not matched to a gene: 5. The germline V gene encodes CDR1 SGDLS and CDR2 YYNGEE. The CDR3 length is 14 residues. A history of autoimmune disease or systemic immunosuppression excluded patients. The sample belongs to a study of OX40 agonist ivuxolimab in advanced cancers. Study information: Cohort: approximately 83% men, mean age around 60, aged roughly 20 to 79.

Data came from immunoSEQ multiplex PCR; TCRdb stores just in-frame clones and leaves some out. The repertoire holds tens of thousands of clones, 92% seen once, with more than 8.5% in the top ten. The sequencing used CD4+ or CD8+ T cells sorted from blood, collected in a trial of the OX40 agonist ivuxolimab. This clonotype was sampled from an adult with an advanced solid tumor such as melanoma, head and neck, liver or kidney cancer. The chain couples TRBV9 to TRBJ2-1, with 7 bases lining up with TRBD1. The CDR3 DNA reads as TGTGCCAGCAGCGTAGGGGACAGTACTTATGAGCAGTTCTTC. Its translation is CASSVGDSTYEQFF.